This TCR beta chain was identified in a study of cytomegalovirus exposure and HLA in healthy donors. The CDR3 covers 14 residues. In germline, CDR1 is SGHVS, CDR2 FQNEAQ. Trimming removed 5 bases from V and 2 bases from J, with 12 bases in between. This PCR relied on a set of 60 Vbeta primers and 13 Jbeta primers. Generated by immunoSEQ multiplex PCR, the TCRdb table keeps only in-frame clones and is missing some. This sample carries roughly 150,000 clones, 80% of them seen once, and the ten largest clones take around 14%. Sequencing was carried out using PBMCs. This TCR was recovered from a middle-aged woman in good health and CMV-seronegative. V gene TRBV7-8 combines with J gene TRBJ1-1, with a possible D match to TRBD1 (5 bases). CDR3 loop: CASSQVGGNTEAFF. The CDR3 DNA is TGTGCCAGCAGCCAAGTGGGGGGAAACACTGAAGCTTTCTTT. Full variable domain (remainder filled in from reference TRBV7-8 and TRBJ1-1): GAGVSQSPRYKVAKRGQDVALRCDPISGHVSLFWYQQALGQGPEFLTYFQNEAQLDKSGLPSDRFFAERPEGSVSTLKIQRTQQEDSAVYLCASSQVGGNTEAFFGQGTRLTVV.